This entry lists 23 T cell receptor beta chains sequenced from one sample in a study of memory CD4+ T cells and cytomegalovirus serostatus. Measured with immunoSEQ multiplex PCR; TCRdb has only the in-frame clones, and not every one. The table includes about 56,000 clones, 82% detected once. The sort gate was single viable CD3+CD4+CD8-CD45RO+ cells for memory CD4+ T cells. Sequencing input: memory CD4+ T cells from blood. These receptors all stem from an adult in good health and CMV-seronegative.

This clone appeared a single time. CDR3: CASSLGRDTDTQYF. DNA for the CDR3: TGTGCCAGCAGCTTAGGTCGGGACACAGATACGCAGTATTTT. This chain uses TRBV11-2 with TRBJ2-3; possible D gene TRBD2, 5 bases. Trimming pared 1 base from V and 2 bases from J, leaving 7 bases between. Germline V gene sequence: CDR1 SGHAT, CDR2 FQNNGV. The CDR3 consists of 14 residues.

The chain uses TRBV7-3 and TRBJ2-3, with 8 nucleotides matching TRBD2. Germline V CDR1 and CDR2: SGHTA, FQGTGA. The CDR3 consists of 14 residues. V dropped 2 bases and J dropped 6; count of bases not matched to a gene: 4. In nucleotides, the CDR3 is TGTGCCAGCAGCTTAGAGGGCGGGGGGGATACGCAGTATTTT. Protein sequence: CASSLEGGGDTQYF.

This clone has just one count. The chain recombines TRBV2 with TRBJ2-5; 9 bases fit TRBD2. The CDR3 totals 15 residues. V was clipped by 6 bases and J by 5 bases; unmatched bases: 10. The germline V gene has CDR1 SNHLY and CDR2 FYNNEI. CDR3 DNA: TGTGCCAGCAGGCGTGGCGGGGGGGAAGGGGAGACCCAGTACTTC. Its translation is CASRRGGGEGETQYF.

V is TRBV7-9 and J is TRBJ2-5, with D unclear. Between the trimmed V and J ends, which lost 10 bases and 1 base, there was a span of 1 base. Germline V gene lookup returns CDR1 SEHNR and CDR2 FQNEAQ (reference sequence). The CDR3 loop spans 9 amino acids. Here the CDR3 reads CAIQETQYF. In nucleotides, the CDR3 is TGTGCCATCCAAGAGACCCAGTACTTC.

The V gene is TRBV5-4, the J gene TRBJ2-1, with 8 bases that match TRBD1. This CDR3 has 15 amino acids. V lost 4 bases and J lost 2; bases outside the gene matches: 5. The V gene's germline CDR1 is SGHNT and CDR2 YYREEE (reference sequence). The CDR3 protein is CASSQDRAAYNEQFF. In DNA form, the CDR3 reads TGTGCCAGCAGCCAGGACAGGGCCGCCTACAATGAGCAGTTCTTC.

This clone was recorded only once. The chain joins TRBV6-1 to TRBJ2-3; 7 bases match TRBD2. Germline V gene data show CDR1 as MNHNS and CDR2 as SASEGT. The V segment lost 0 bases and the J segment 0 bases; nucleotides outside the gene matches: 3. The CDR3 length is 16 residues. The CDR3 is CASSEATRGSTDTQYF. The CDR3 DNA is TGTGCCAGCAGTGAAGCTACGCGGGGGAGCACAGATACGCAGTATTTT.

A few counts support this clone. This chain links TRBV5-4 with TRBJ1-2; TRBD1 might be the D (5 bases). Germline V gene lookup returns CDR1 SGHNT and CDR2 YYREEE (reference sequence). CDR3 length: 14 residues. V lost 6 bases and J lost 0, with 12 bases in between. CDR3 sequence reads: CASTLGGSNYGYTF. As DNA, the CDR3 is TGTGCCAGCACCCTTGGGGGGTCTAACTATGGCTACACCTTC.

This sequence joins TRBV30 and TRBJ1-2; the D gene is possibly TRBD1 (5 bases). This CDR3 is built from 13 residues. CDR1 and CDR2 (germline): GTSNPN, SVGIG (reference sequence). V shed 1 base and J shed 7 bases, with 13 bases lying between them. The CDR3 here is CAWSDGVGAGYTF. The CDR3 region has the DNA TGTGCCTGGAGTGATGGGGTAGGGGCTGGCTACACCTTC.

This clone was seen a handful of times. The chain recombines TRBV30 with TRBJ2-2; no clear D. CDR1 is GTSNPN and CDR2 is SVGIG in the germline V gene (reference sequence). The CDR3 covers 15 residues. Trimming took off 3 bases at V and 6 bases at J, with 17 bases between the two ends. The CDR3 nucleotides read TGTGCCTGGAGGGACCCATTGCGTTTCCCCGGGGAGCTGTTTTTT. Residues: CAWRDPLRFPGELFF.

This clone occurred once. The CDR3: CAWGGIREQYF. The CDR3, as DNA: TGTGCCTGGGGAGGGATTCGCGAGCAGTACTTC. This sequence joins TRBV30 and TRBJ2-7, with TRBD2 as a possible D gene (6 bases). The CDR3 loop spans 11 amino acids. Germline-derived CDR1 and CDR2 are GTSNPN and SVGIG (reference sequence). Trimming removed 5 bases from V and 6 bases from J, with 11 bases in between. Full variable domain (rest looked up from reference TRBV30 and TRBJ2-7): SQTIHQWPATLVQPVGSPLSLECTVEGTSNPNLYWYRQAAGRGLQLLFYSVGIGQISSEVPQNLSASRPQDRQFILSSKKLLLSDSGFYLCAWGGIREQYFGPGTRLTVT.

The gene calls are TRBV7-2 and TRBJ1-3; a possible D gene is TRBD1 (6 bases). V was cut by 8 bases and J by 0 bases, with 20 bases left in between. The CDR3 totals 17 residues. The germline V gene encodes CDR1 SGHTA and CDR2 FQGNSA. CDR3 sequence reads: CASSPPGGRSSGNTIYF. CDR3 in DNA: TGTGCCAGCTCCCCCCCGGGGGGGCGAAGCTCTGGAAACACCATATATTTT.

This clone appeared once. The V gene is TRBV4-2, the J gene TRBJ1-1; D uncertain. This CDR3 is built from 16 residues. The V gene's germline CDR1 is LGHNA and CDR2 YNFKEQ. The V end lost 1 base, the J end lost 2 bases, and 14 bases lay between the germline ends. Written as DNA, the CDR3 is TGTGCCAGCAGCCAAGGGTTTGCGGGCCTCAACACTGAAGCTTTCTTT. Encoded protein: CASSQGFAGLNTEAFF.

As DNA, the CDR3 is TGTGCCAGCTCACCGGGGGACGGGAACTCCTACGAGCAGTACTTC. Protein: CASSPGDGNSYEQYF. The chain joins TRBV18 to TRBJ2-7; either TRBD1 or TRBD2 may fit D (5 bases each). Germline V gene lookup returns CDR1 KGHSH and CDR2 LQKENI. This CDR3 has 15 residues. The V end lost 3 bases, the J end lost 0 bases, and 12 bases lay between the germline ends.

V is TRBV14 and J is TRBJ1-1; perhaps TRBD1 as D (5 bases). V was trimmed by 3 bases and J by 6 bases, leaving 14 bases between them. The germline gives CDR1 SGHDN, CDR2 FVKESK. The CDR3 is made up of 14 amino acids. CDR3 nucleotide sequence: TGTGCCAGCAGCCATACGGGGCGTAGGGCTGAAGCTTTCTTT. Protein product: CASSHTGRRAEAFF. The full variable domain, completed using reference TRBV14 and TRBJ1-1, is EAGVTQFPSHSVIEKGQTVTLRCDPISGHDNLYWYRRVMGKEIKFLLHFVKESKQDESGMPNNRFLAERTGGTYSTLKVQPAELEDSGVYFCASSHTGRRAEAFFGQGTRLTVV.

V is TRBV6-1 and J is TRBJ2-5, with D perhaps assigned TRBD1 or TRBD2 (5 bases each). This CDR3 contains 16 residues. Germline CDR1 reads MNHNS; CDR2 reads SASEGT. V was clipped by 0 bases and J by 7 bases, with 18 bases between them. The CDR3 here is CASSEAGRQLSVTQYF. CDR3 nucleotide sequence: TGTGCCAGCAGTGAAGCGGGACGGCAGTTGAGTGTGACCCAGTACTTC.

The rearrangement joins TRBV4-2 to TRBJ1-4; D ambiguous. From germline, CDR1 is LGHNA and CDR2 YNFKEQ. V was clipped by 4 bases and J by 0 bases, with 9 bases between them. The CDR3 consists of 15 residues. The CDR3 loop reads CASSRRRATNEKLFF. The CDR3 nucleotides are TGTGCCAGCAGCCGACGAAGGGCAACTAATGAAAAACTGTTTTTT.

V is TRBV7-9 and J is TRBJ2-7; 8 bases line up with TRBD2. CDR1 and CDR2 (germline): SEHNR, FQNEAQ (reference sequence). The CDR3 has 16 amino acids. V lost 5 bases and J lost 5; bases outside the gene matches: 14. The CDR3, as DNA: TGTGCCAGCAGCCCGACCGGGGGGGGTTCGGGGAACGAGCAGTACTTC. It is translated as CASSPTGGGSGNEQYF. The full variable domain, rest sourced from reference TRBV7-9 and TRBJ2-7, is DTGVSQNPRHKITKRGQNVTFRCDPISEHNRLYWYRQTLGQGPEFLTYFQNEAQLEKSRLLSDRFSAERPKGSFSTLEIQRTEQGDSAMYLCASSPTGGGSGNEQYFGPGTRLTVT.

The V call is TRBV30, the J call TRBJ1-5; D is ambiguous. The CDR3 runs to 13 residues. The germline gives CDR1 GTSNPN, CDR2 SVGIG (reference sequence). V lost 0 bases and J lost 8, with 11 bases in between. CDR3 in DNA: TGTGCCTGGAGTGTTCGGGAGAAGGAGCCCCAGCATTTT. Its protein is CAWSVREKEPQHF.

This chain links TRBV10-3 with TRBJ1-1; 9 bases match TRBD1. This CDR3 is built from 15 residues. The V gene end was trimmed by 6 bases and the J gene end by 1 base; junction bases not matched to a gene: 6. The germline gives CDR1 ENHRY, CDR2 SYGVKD. This CDR3 is CAIRGGQGWNTEAFF. CDR3 DNA sequence: TGTGCCATCAGGGGGGGACAGGGATGGAACACTGAAGCTTTCTTT.

The chain is built from TRBV7-2 and TRBJ2-2, with D maybe TRBD2 (6 bases). Trimming took off 0 bases at V and 0 bases at J, with 11 bases between the two ends. The germline CDR1 and CDR2 sequences are SGHTA and FQGNSA. This CDR3 has 17 amino acids. The CDR3 bases are TGTGCCAGCAGCTTAGCGGGGAGGCGCGCGAACACCGGGGAGCTGTTTTTT. Its translation: CASSLAGRRANTGELFF. Combining the CDR3 with reference TRBV7-2 and TRBJ2-2 gives the whole variable domain GAGVSQSPSNKVTEKGKDVELRCDPISGHTALYWYRQSLGQGLEFLIYFQGNSAPDKSGLPSDRFSAERTGGSVSTLTIQRTQQEDSAVYLCASSLAGRRANTGELFFGEGSRLTVL.

The chain couples TRBV28 to TRBJ1-2; 8 nucleotides match TRBD1. The CDR3 covers 15 residues. The J segment lost 1 base and the V segment lost 8 bases, leaving 9 bases of the junction unmatched. Germline CDR1 MDHEN, CDR2 SYDVKM. The CDR3 nucleotides are TGTGCCAGCGAAGAGACAGGGGCCTATAACTATGGCTACACCTTC. It encodes CASEETGAYNYGYTF.

The J gene is TRBJ1-4, the V gene TRBV18; 9 bases are a match to TRBD1. The germline gives CDR1 KGHSH, CDR2 LQKENI. The CDR3 consists of 14 residues. With V trimmed by 6 bases and J by 7 bases, 6 bases remained unmatched. CDR3 in DNA: TGTGCCAGCTCCCGGGGACAGGGCGGTGAAAAACTGTTTTTT. Translating gives CASSRGQGGEKLFF.

The rearrangement links TRBV23-1 to TRBJ1-1, with TRBD1 matching 7 bases. TRBV23-1 is an ORF, and what it does is uncertain. The length of the CDR3 is 13 residues. Germline trimming cut 6 bases from V and 5 bases from J; bases unmatched to any gene: 6. The DNA for the CDR3 is TGCGCCAGCAGACCCAGGGGGGCGACTGAAGCTTTCTTT. This sequence encodes CASRPRGATEAFF.